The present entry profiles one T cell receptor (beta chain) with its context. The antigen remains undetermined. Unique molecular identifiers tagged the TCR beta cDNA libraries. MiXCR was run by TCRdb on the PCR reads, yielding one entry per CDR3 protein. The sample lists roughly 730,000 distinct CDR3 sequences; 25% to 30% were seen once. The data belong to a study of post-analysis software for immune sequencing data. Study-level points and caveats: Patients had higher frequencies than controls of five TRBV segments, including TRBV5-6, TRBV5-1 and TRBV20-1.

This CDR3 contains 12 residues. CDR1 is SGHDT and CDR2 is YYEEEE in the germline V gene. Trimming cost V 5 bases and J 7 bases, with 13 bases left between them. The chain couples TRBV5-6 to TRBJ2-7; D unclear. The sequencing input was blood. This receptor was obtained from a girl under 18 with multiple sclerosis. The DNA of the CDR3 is TGTGCCAGCAGTCCTAAACTCCGGGAGCAGTACTTC. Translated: CASSPKLREQYF.